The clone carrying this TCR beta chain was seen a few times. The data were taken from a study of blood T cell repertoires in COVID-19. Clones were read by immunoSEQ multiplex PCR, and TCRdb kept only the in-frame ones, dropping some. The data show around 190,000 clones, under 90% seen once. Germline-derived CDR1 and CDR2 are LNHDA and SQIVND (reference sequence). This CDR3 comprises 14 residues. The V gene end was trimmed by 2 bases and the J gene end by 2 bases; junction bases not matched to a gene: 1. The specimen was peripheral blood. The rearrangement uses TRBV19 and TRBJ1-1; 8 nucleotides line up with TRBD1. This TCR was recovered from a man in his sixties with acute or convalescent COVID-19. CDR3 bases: TGTGCCAGTAGTATATCAGGGGGCAACACTGAAGCTTTCTTT. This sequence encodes CASSISGGNTEAFF.